This T cell receptor (beta chain) was sequenced during a study of T cells expressing NK-cell markers. Across the whole study: It was from sorted CD3+CD56+NKG2C+, CD3+CD56+NKG2C- and CD3+CD56-NKG2C+ T cells that TCR beta repertoires came. In the group of eight sequenced donors, seven were HCMV-seropositive and one was seronegative.

UMI-tagged 5'RACE template switching yielded the TCR beta cDNA. TCRdb re-called the 5' RACE reads; every CDR3 protein appears as one record, without DNA. The specimen's table records around 470,000 distinct CDR3 sequences. The sequenced sample consisted of blood T cells: a sorted CD56 or NKG2C T cell subset, CD4+ or CD8+ T cells, or bulk PBMC T cells (not recorded which). The TCR comes from a woman aged 45-59 years in good health.

The CDR3 reads CASGGRETNYGYTF. The genes are TRBV12-3 or TRBV12-4 and TRBJ1-2; TCRdb calls TRBD1, which cannot be checked without DNA. The CDR3 extends over 14 amino acids.